This T cell receptor (beta chain) was identified during a study of response to subunit inactivated influenza vaccine (dated 2018 in TCRdb). Regarding the study in general: Deep quantitative T cell receptor repertoire profiling was used in the study to track responses to a trivalent subunit inactivated influenza vaccine. Study-wide conclusions, independent of this receptor: It was suggested by the authors that each seasonal influenza vaccination may recruit only a limited number of new T cells.

The CDR3 spans 15 residues, from the cysteine through the phenylalanine. Only CDR3 DNA remains: 45 bases, in frame from the first base. Based on the germline V gene (reference sequence), the CDR1 and CDR2 sequences are LNHDA and SQIVND. Deletion took 5 bases off V and 7 bases off J, with a span of 17 bases between the germline ends. To prepare the library, RT-PCR was applied. Sequencing used an Illumina HiSeq 2500. TCRdb redid the processing of the public reads, applying fastp at Q25 and MiXCR, and retained in-frame beta chains. Each CDR3 protein gets just one entry, which takes the most common genes and DNA from the rows behind it. The sample table shows hundreds of thousands of distinct CDR3 sequences, and more than 10% are seen once. 7.8% of the sample is in the top ten clones. Notes on this clonotype: The clone's antigen remains unknown. Base-call qualities are not available, and no considerably larger clone is one nucleotide away.

Recombination joined TRBV19 with TRBJ2-2, with the D assignment possibly TRBD1 or TRBD2, given 6 matching bases for each. This receptor was identified in a man between 50 and 59 years old who received an inactivated influenza vaccine. Donor details come from another sample of the same person, matched by shared clones. The sample consisted of non-naive T cells sorted from PBMCs, taken 14 to 15 days before vaccination. The sample's cell subset or site label is to be understood as: memory T cell fraction. The CDR3 here reads CASSPVGGTSGELFF. The DNA sequence is TGTGCCAGTAGTCCCGTTGGAGGGACAAGCGGGGAGCTGTTTTTT. The CDR3 plus the reference TRBV19 and TRBJ2-2 genes for the other parts give the full variable domain: DGGITQSPKYLFRKEGQNVTLSCEQNLNHDAMYWYRQDPGQGLRLIYYSQIVNDFQKGDIAEGYSVSREKKESFPLTVTSAQKNPTAFYLCASSPVGGTSGELFFGEGSRLTVL.